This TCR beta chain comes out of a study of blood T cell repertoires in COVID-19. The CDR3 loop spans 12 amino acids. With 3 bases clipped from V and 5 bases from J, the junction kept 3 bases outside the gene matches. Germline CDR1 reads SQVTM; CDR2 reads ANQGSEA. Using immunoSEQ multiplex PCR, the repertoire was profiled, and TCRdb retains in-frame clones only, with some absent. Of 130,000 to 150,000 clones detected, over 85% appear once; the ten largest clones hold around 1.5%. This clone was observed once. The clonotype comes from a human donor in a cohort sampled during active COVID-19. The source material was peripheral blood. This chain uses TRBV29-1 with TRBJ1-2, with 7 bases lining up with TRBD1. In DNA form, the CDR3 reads TGCAGCGTTGATGACAGGGTGTATGGCTACACCTTC. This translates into CSVDDRVYGYTF.